These T cell receptor beta chains were read from a single sample in a study of T cells in Graves' hyperthyroidism and ophthalmopathy. TCRdb redid the calling of the multiplex PCR reads with MiXCR, one entry per CDR3 protein. There are fewer than 500,000 distinct CDR3 sequences in the sample; about 13% occur only once, and less than 25% lies in the top ten. The sample consisted of blood. The receptor source for this set is a man aged 25-45 years with Graves' hyperthyroidism that later progressed to Graves' ophthalmopathy. The CDR3 runs from the conserved cysteine through the conserved F or W. D genes are given only for firm matches. Clone sizes are given selectively: once, few, many, or a class where the clone is expanded.

CDR3 DNA,CDR3 protein,D gene,clone size,J gene,V gene
TGTGCCTGGAATCGGGGCTCTGGAAACACCATATATTTT,CAWNRGSGNTIYF,.,many,TRBJ1-3,TRBV30
TGTGCCAGCAGCTTAGAGGGACAGGGCTCCTATAATTCACCCCTCCACTTT,CASSLEGQGSYNSPLHF,TRBD1,few,TRBJ1-6,TRBV7-8
TGTGCCAGCAGTAAAACATTGGAGCGTGGTTCACCCCTCCACTTT,CASSKTLERGSPLHF,.,many,TRBJ1-6,TRBV12-3/TRBV12-4
TGTGCCAGCAGCCACGGGTCGCCACGGTACACCTTC,CASSHGSPRYTF,.,few,TRBJ1-2,TRBV3-1
TGTGCCAGCAGCTTTCTAGCGGGGCCGGGGGAGACCCAGTACTTC,CASSFLAGPGETQYF,TRBD2,many,TRBJ2-5,TRBV7-2
TGCGCCAGCAGCCAGCTGGGACTGAGCACAGATACGCAGTATTTT,CASSQLGLSTDTQYF,.,few,TRBJ2-3,TRBV4-1
TGTGCCAGCAGTTTGACAGGGGGAGTCTACGAGCAGTACTTC,CASSLTGGVYEQYF,TRBD1,many,TRBJ2-7,TRBV27
TGTGCCAGCAGCTTGGAGGGAGTTGGCACAGATATGCAGTATTTT,CASSLEGVGTDMQYF,.,.,TRBJ2-3,TRBV5-4
TGTGCCTGGAGTGTTAATAGAAATCAGCCCCAGCATTTT,CAWSVNRNQPQHF,.,many,TRBJ1-5,TRBV30
TGTGCCAGCAGTAGGGACGGGTACGAGCAGTACTTC,CASSRDGYEQYF,.,.,TRBJ2-7,TRBV2
TGTGCCAGCACCACGGGGGGGGGCCGGGATGAGCAGTTCTTC,CASTTGGGRDEQFF,TRBD2,many,TRBJ2-1,TRBV28
TGTGCCAGCAGTTGGACTAGCGGGGGCGCCTCCTACGAGCAGTACTTC,CASSWTSGGASYEQYF,TRBD2,many,TRBJ2-7,TRBV7-9
TGCAGTGGGAAGCAGGGGGGTGAAGCTTTCTTT,CSGKQGGEAFF,TRBD1,many,TRBJ1-1,TRBV20-1
TGCAGTGCTTCAACGGGGACTGAAGCTTTCTTT,CSASTGTEAFF,.,many,TRBJ1-1,TRBV20-1
TGTGCCAGCAGTAAACAGGCGAACGGGGCCAACGTCCTGACTTTC,CASSKQANGANVLTF,.,.,TRBJ2-6,TRBV27
TGTGCCAGCAGTTTCCGGGACAGGGAATTTAGCGGGGAGCTGTTTTTT,CASSFRDREFSGELFF,TRBD1,.,TRBJ2-2,TRBV2
TGCGCCAGCAGTTCAGGGGGCGTTGTAATTGAAAAACTGGTTTTT,CASSSGGVVIEKLVF,TRBD1,.,TRBJ1-4,TRBV4-1
TGTGCCAGCAGTGAAGCGAGTCTGGGCGGCTTACGGTCTGGAAACACCATATATTTT,CASSEASLGGLRSGNTIYF,.,few,TRBJ1-3,TRBV6-1
TGTGCCAGCAGCATGGCAATAGCGGGGGGCCTGTACGAGCAGTACTTC,CASSMAIAGGLYEQYF,TRBD2,many,TRBJ2-7,TRBV2
TGTGCCAGCAGCCAAGGGAGTGGTCGTTCACCCCTCCACTTT,CASSQGSGRSPLHF,.,many,TRBJ1-6,TRBV3-1
TGTGCCAGCAGCCGGAGGCCTCCTGAAAACACTGAAGCTTTCTTT,CASSRRPPENTEAFF,.,many,TRBJ1-1,TRBV3-1
TGTGCCACCCAAACCGGGACAGGGATTATCTACGAGCAGTACTTC,CATQTGTGIIYEQYF,TRBD1,.,TRBJ2-7,TRBV10-3
TGTGCCAGCACCTTACCCCTTTACAATGAGCAGTTCTTC,CASTLPLYNEQFF,.,many,TRBJ2-1,TRBV7-9
TGTGCCAGCAGCGAGCGGCGGGCGTCCGGCGAGCAGTACTTC,CASSERRASGEQYF,.,few,TRBJ2-7,TRBV9
TGCAGCCTTGACAGGGAAAATTCACCCCTCCACTTT,CSLDRENSPLHF,TRBD1,.,TRBJ1-6,TRBV29-1
TGCGCCAGCAGCTTGGCCTCCGGGACGTTTAATTCACCCCTCCACTTT,CASSLASGTFNSPLHF,.,.,TRBJ1-6,TRBV5-1
TGCGCCAGCAGCTTGGTAGGAGGGGGTGATGGTGAAAAACTGTTTTTT,CASSLVGGGDGEKLFF,.,.,TRBJ1-4,TRBV5-1
TGTGCCAGCAGTTACTCGATTGGGAATCAGCCCCAGCATTTT,CASSYSIGNQPQHF,.,many,TRBJ1-5,TRBV6-6
TGTGCCAGCAGCTCCGAGGCAAACGAGCAGTACTTC,CASSSEANEQYF,.,few,TRBJ2-7,TRBV7-9
TGTGCCAGTAGTATGCCGCAGGACAGGATCGGATTTCAGTACTTC,CASSMPQDRIGFQYF,TRBD1,.,TRBJ2-4,TRBV19
TGCAGTGCTTCCGGACACCAACGAATATCGGCTTTCTTT,CSASGHQRISAFF,.,.,TRBJ1-1,TRBV20-1
TGTGCCAGCAGCCAAAGACAGGGGTTGTACAATGAGCAGTTCTTC,CASSQRQGLYNEQFF,TRBD1,.,TRBJ2-1,TRBV7-2
TGTGCCACCAGCAGTCAAGTACTGCAGGTCAAAAACATTCAGTACTTC,CATSSQVLQVKNIQYF,.,.,TRBJ2-4,TRBV15
TGTGCCAGCAGCTTGGCCAGGACAATGACTGGAAACACCATATATTTT,CASSLARTMTGNTIYF,.,.,TRBJ1-3,TRBV5-6
TGCAGTGCCACCCCGGGACACCGGAGGGAGGAGCAGTACTTC,CSATPGHRREEQYF,.,many,TRBJ2-7,TRBV20-1
TGTGCCGCCCGGGACAGGGAAGGCGATGGCTACACCTTC,CAARDREGDGYTF,TRBD1,many,TRBJ1-2,TRBV6-1
TGTGCCAGCAGCCCCTACGGGGGTACGCAGTATTTT,CASSPYGGTQYF,.,.,TRBJ2-3,TRBV11-1
TGTGCCAGCAGCGAGCCGGGACAGGGTGACACCGGGGAGCTGTTTTTT,CASSEPGQGDTGELFF,TRBD1,few,TRBJ2-2,TRBV5-5
TGTGCCAGCAGCCAAGAAATAGGACTAATCCAAGAGACCCAGTACTTC,CASSQEIGLIQETQYF,.,few,TRBJ2-5,TRBV3-1